The source of this TCR beta chain is a study of CD8 T cells in Susac syndrome. Trimming removed 2 bases from V and 5 bases from J, with 22 bases in between. Germline V CDR1 and CDR2: LGHNT, FRNRAP. The CDR3 consists of 18 residues. The multiple sclerosis control group was made up of treatment-naive patients with stable or active relapsing-remitting disease. The CD8+ and CD4+ T cells were negatively isolated, with the TEMRA cells enriched by FACS. With random hexamers, reverse transcription was performed on roughly 0.5 to 1 ug of RNA. Amplification of TCR beta CDR3 was carried out by immunoSEQ multiplex PCR, which covered 54 Vbeta and 13 Jbeta segments. TCRdb fed the immunoSEQ multiplex PCR reads into MiXCR, producing one record per CDR3 protein. The sample lists 160,000 or so distinct CDR3 sequences, roughly 94% occurring once.

The material sequenced was CD4+ T cells from PBMCs. The chain uses TRBV12-5 and TRBJ1-5; no firm D call. This receptor was taken from a human donor with multiple sclerosis. CDR3 bases: TGTGCTAGTGGTTTGCTAATTACATCAGGTCCCGGGTATCAGCCCCAGCATTTT. Its protein is CASGLLITSGPGYQPQHF.